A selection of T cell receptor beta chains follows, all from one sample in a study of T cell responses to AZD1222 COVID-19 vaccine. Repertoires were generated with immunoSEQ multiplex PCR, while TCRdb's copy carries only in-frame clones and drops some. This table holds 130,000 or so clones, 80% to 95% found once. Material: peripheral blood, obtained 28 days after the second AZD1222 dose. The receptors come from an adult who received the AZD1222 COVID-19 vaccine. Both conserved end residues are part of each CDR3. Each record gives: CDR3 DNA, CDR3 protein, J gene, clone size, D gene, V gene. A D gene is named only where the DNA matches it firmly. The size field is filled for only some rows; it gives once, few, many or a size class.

CDR3nt: TGTGCCATCAGTGAGTATCAGGGGAATGAGCAGTTCTTC; CDR3aa: CAISEYQGNEQFF; j_gene: TRBJ2-1; abundance: NA; d_gene: NA; v_gene: TRBV10-3
CDR3nt: TGTGCCAGCAGCTCCCCGTTAAGACTAGCGGTTCAGGGTACGCAGTATTTT; CDR3aa: CASSSPLRLAVQGTQYF; j_gene: TRBJ2-3; abundance: NA; d_gene: TRBD2; v_gene: TRBV7-8
CDR3nt: TGTGCCAGCAGCCAATTAAGTGACACTGAAGCTTTCTTT; CDR3aa: CASSQLSDTEAFF; j_gene: TRBJ1-1; abundance: few; d_gene: NA; v_gene: TRBV3-1/TRBV3-2
CDR3nt: TGTGCCAGCAGCGTAGACAGTCTACCCGGGGAGCTGTTTTTT; CDR3aa: CASSVDSLPGELFF; j_gene: TRBJ2-2; abundance: NA; d_gene: NA; v_gene: TRBV9
CDR3nt: TGTGCCAGCAGAGGGGAGGGGAAAGCTTTCTTT; CDR3aa: CASRGEGKAFF; j_gene: TRBJ1-1; abundance: NA; d_gene: NA; v_gene: TRBV6-5
CDR3nt: TGTGCCAGCTCACCAGGACAGGGAGGCACTGAAGCTTTCTTT; CDR3aa: CASSPGQGGTEAFF; j_gene: TRBJ1-1; abundance: NA; d_gene: TRBD1; v_gene: TRBV18
CDR3nt: TGTGCCAGCAGCTTCGCCGGGACGGACCCCGATGGCTACACCTTC; CDR3aa: CASSFAGTDPDGYTF; j_gene: TRBJ1-2; abundance: NA; d_gene: NA; v_gene: TRBV7-9
CDR3nt: TGTGCCAGTAGTATCCCAGGGGCGGATAATTCACCCCTCCACTTT; CDR3aa: CASSIPGADNSPLHF; j_gene: TRBJ1-6; abundance: NA; d_gene: NA; v_gene: TRBV19
CDR3nt: TGTGCCAGCAGCCTACAATCGTATGGCTACACCTTC; CDR3aa: CASSLQSYGYTF; j_gene: TRBJ1-2; abundance: NA; d_gene: NA; v_gene: TRBV3-1/TRBV3-2
CDR3nt: TGTGCCAGCATGGGACAGGGGGCGTCCTATAATTCACCCCTCCACTTT; CDR3aa: CASMGQGASYNSPLHF; j_gene: TRBJ1-6; abundance: NA; d_gene: TRBD1; v_gene: TRBV25-1
CDR3nt: TGTGCCAGCAGCTTACGATCCGGGGGAGCTGAAGCTTTCTTT; CDR3aa: CASSLRSGGAEAFF; j_gene: TRBJ1-1; abundance: NA; d_gene: NA; v_gene: TRBV7-9
CDR3nt: TGTGCCAGCAGTTGGGACCTGAACACTGAAGCTTTCTTT; CDR3aa: CASSWDLNTEAFF; j_gene: TRBJ1-1; abundance: NA; d_gene: NA; v_gene: TRBV6-5
CDR3nt: TGTGCCAGCAAGATGAACACTGAAGCTTTCTTT; CDR3aa: CASKMNTEAFF; j_gene: TRBJ1-1; abundance: NA; d_gene: NA; v_gene: TRBV6-6
CDR3nt: TGTGCCAGCAGCTTAGTGGCTAGCGGGAGTGTCACAGATACGCAGTATTTT; CDR3aa: CASSLVASGSVTDTQYF; j_gene: TRBJ2-3; abundance: NA; d_gene: TRBD2; v_gene: TRBV7-2
CDR3nt: TGTGCCACCAGCAGAGAACTACCCAGCACAGATACGCAGTATTTT; CDR3aa: CATSRELPSTDTQYF; j_gene: TRBJ2-3; abundance: NA; d_gene: NA; v_gene: TRBV15
CDR3nt: TGTGCCAGCAGTTACTCGAGTGCCAGGGTGGGCTATGGCTACACCTTC; CDR3aa: CASSYSSARVGYGYTF; j_gene: TRBJ1-2; abundance: NA; d_gene: NA; v_gene: TRBV6-5
CDR3nt: TGTGCCAGCAGTTTATGGACTGAAGCTTTCTTT; CDR3aa: CASSLWTEAFF; j_gene: TRBJ1-1; abundance: NA; d_gene: NA; v_gene: TRBV12-3/TRBV12-4
CDR3nt: TGTGCCTGGAGTGTCGGGACGTCTAGCACAGATACGCAGTATTTT; CDR3aa: CAWSVGTSSTDTQYF; j_gene: TRBJ2-3; abundance: once; d_gene: NA; v_gene: TRBV30
CDR3nt: TGTGCCTGGAGGGGACAGGGAAATTCACCCCTCCACTTT; CDR3aa: CAWRGQGNSPLHF; j_gene: TRBJ1-6; abundance: NA; d_gene: TRBD1; v_gene: TRBV30
CDR3nt: TGTGCCAGCAGTGTCCGGAGAGGGTCGACAGATACGCAGTATTTT; CDR3aa: CASSVRRGSTDTQYF; j_gene: TRBJ2-3; abundance: NA; d_gene: NA; v_gene: TRBV28
CDR3nt: TGTGCCAGTAGTATGGGGGACACTAACACTGAAGCTTTCTTT; CDR3aa: CASSMGDTNTEAFF; j_gene: TRBJ1-1; abundance: NA; d_gene: NA; v_gene: TRBV19
CDR3nt: TGTGCCAGCAGCTTACTGGGGGGTAACTATGGCTACACCTTC; CDR3aa: CASSLLGGNYGYTF; j_gene: TRBJ1-2; abundance: NA; d_gene: NA; v_gene: TRBV7-2
CDR3nt: TGTGCCAGCAGTGAACAGGGATGGACCGGGGAGCTGTTTTTT; CDR3aa: CASSEQGWTGELFF; j_gene: TRBJ2-2; abundance: NA; d_gene: NA; v_gene: TRBV25-1
CDR3nt: TGTGCCAGCAGCCGACAGGGTAGCACTGAAGCTTTCTTT; CDR3aa: CASSRQGSTEAFF; j_gene: TRBJ1-1; abundance: NA; d_gene: TRBD1; v_gene: TRBV11-3
CDR3nt: TGTGCCAGCAGCGCCCAAGATGGAGCGGGAGTTGCAGATACGCAGTATTTT; CDR3aa: CASSAQDGAGVADTQYF; j_gene: TRBJ2-3; abundance: NA; d_gene: TRBD2; v_gene: TRBV7-6
CDR3nt: TGTGCCAGCAGTCGTAGGAATGAGCAGTTCTTC; CDR3aa: CASSRRNEQFF; j_gene: TRBJ2-1; abundance: NA; d_gene: NA; v_gene: TRBV12-3/TRBV12-4
CDR3nt: TGTGCCACCCAGGGGGGACTTGGCTACACCTTC; CDR3aa: CATQGGLGYTF; j_gene: TRBJ1-2; abundance: NA; d_gene: TRBD1; v_gene: TRBV10-3
CDR3nt: TGTGCCAGCTCCCTTACCCCAGGGAACACTGAAGCTTTCTTT; CDR3aa: CASSLTPGNTEAFF; j_gene: TRBJ1-1; abundance: NA; d_gene: NA; v_gene: TRBV18
CDR3nt: TGTGCCAGCAGCTTAGCTTCAGATACGCAGTATTTT; CDR3aa: CASSLASDTQYF; j_gene: TRBJ2-3; abundance: NA; d_gene: NA; v_gene: TRBV7-9
CDR3nt: TGTGCCAGCAGCGGGATGTCGGGGGGATGGAATGAGCAGTTCTTC; CDR3aa: CASSGMSGGWNEQFF; j_gene: TRBJ2-1; abundance: NA; d_gene: TRBD2; v_gene: TRBV11-3
CDR3nt: TGTGCCAGCAGCTACCACCAAGGACAGGGTGCTGAGCAGTTCTTC; CDR3aa: CASSYHQGQGAEQFF; j_gene: TRBJ2-1; abundance: NA; d_gene: TRBD1; v_gene: TRBV5-8
CDR3nt: TGTGCCAGCAGCCGTGTCCCCGCTGGGGCCCAGTACTTC; CDR3aa: CASSRVPAGAQYF; j_gene: TRBJ2-5; abundance: few; d_gene: NA; v_gene: TRBV9
CDR3nt: TGTGCCAGCAGCCGTGACGTGATGCGGGAGCAGTACTTC; CDR3aa: CASSRDVMREQYF; j_gene: TRBJ2-7; abundance: NA; d_gene: NA; v_gene: TRBV7-9
CDR3nt: TGTGCCAGCAGCGCTACAGGGGGGCGGCCCTTAGTTTATGGCTACACCTTC; CDR3aa: CASSATGGRPLVYGYTF; j_gene: TRBJ1-2; abundance: NA; d_gene: TRBD1; v_gene: TRBV9
CDR3nt: TGTGCCAGCAGCCAGGGAGGGGGGAATCAGCCCCAGCATTTT; CDR3aa: CASSQGGGNQPQHF; j_gene: TRBJ1-5; abundance: NA; d_gene: NA; v_gene: TRBV3-1/TRBV3-2
CDR3nt: TGTGCCAGCAGCAAAGCCGACCGGGGGGGAGACTATGGCTACACCTTC; CDR3aa: CASSKADRGGDYGYTF; j_gene: TRBJ1-2; abundance: NA; d_gene: NA; v_gene: TRBV21-1